The 12 T cell receptor beta chains below all came from one sample that was sequenced in a study of T cell responses to AZD1222 COVID-19 vaccine. The data were produced by immunoSEQ multiplex PCR, yet TCRdb's version contains in-frame clones alone and is incomplete. This sample has around 160,000 clones, with around nine tenths found just once. The sample here was peripheral blood, taken on day 0 of AZD1222 vaccination. The receptors were sampled from an adult in good health.

This chain connects TRBV28 to TRBJ2-5, with TRBD2 matching over 7 bases. Germline trimming cut 7 bases from V and 5 bases from J; bases unmatched to any gene: 10. CDR1 MDHEN and CDR2 SYDVKM come from the germline V gene. CDR3 length: 14 amino acids. The CDR3 region has the DNA TGTGCCAGCACCCCGACTAGCCCCCGGGAGACCCAGTACTTC. Amino acids: CASTPTSPRETQYF.

This chain links TRBV3-1 (or the pseudogene TRBV3-2) with TRBJ1-1; D unresolved. Trimming took 4 bases from V and 1 from J, leaving 13 bases between them. The germline V gene encodes CDR1 LGHDT and CDR2 YNNKEL (reference sequence). The CDR3 loop spans 15 amino acids. CDR3 bases: TGTGCCAGCAGCCCGTTTACAGTTTCGAACACTGAAGCTTTCTTT. Amino acid sequence: CASSPFTVSNTEAFF.

The rearrangement links TRBV7-9 to TRBJ1-5; TRBD1 is a possible D gene (6 bases). Trimming took off 2 bases at V and 2 bases at J, with 13 bases between the two ends. CDR1 is SEHNR and CDR2 is FQNEAQ in the germline V gene (reference sequence). The CDR3 runs 16 residues. The CDR3 sequence is CASSLWSGAGNQPQHF. The CDR3 nucleotides are TGTGCCAGCAGCTTATGGTCAGGGGCTGGCAATCAGCCCCAGCATTTT.

This chain uses TRBV29-1 with TRBJ2-2; TRBD1 matches 7 bases. Looked up from germline, CDR1 is SQVTM and CDR2 is ANQGSEA. The CDR3 is 15 amino acids. Trimming took 7 bases from V and 5 from J; bases not matched to a gene: 13. The CDR3 sequence is CSALGDMGQTGELFF. CDR3 coding DNA: TGCAGCGCCCTGGGAGACATGGGACAGACCGGGGAGCTGTTTTTT.

The V gene is TRBV28, the J gene TRBJ1-2; the D gene is possibly TRBD1 (5 bases). CDR3 length: 14 residues. The germline V and J ends were trimmed by 0 bases and 6 bases, with 11 bases remaining between them. Germline values: CDR1 MDHEN, CDR2 SYDVKM. The DNA of the CDR3 is TGTGCCAGCAGTTTATGGCGAGGGGATCATGGCTACACCTTC. Translated, it gives CASSLWRGDHGYTF.

This rearrangement joins TRBV9 to TRBJ2-2; the D is unclear. V shed 4 bases and J shed 6 bases, with 10 bases lying between them. CDR1 and CDR2 from the germline V gene are SGDLS and YYNGEE. The CDR3 extends over 13 amino acids. Written as DNA, the CDR3 is TGTGCCAGCAGCCCTCCGGTTTCCGGGGAGCTGTTTTTT. Amino acids: CASSPPVSGELFF.

This clone was detected only once. The chain is built from TRBV5-6 and TRBJ2-7; D gene ambiguous. The V gene lost 0 bases and the J gene lost 2 bases, with 6 bases spanning the gap. The CDR3 sequence is 13 residues long. Germline V CDR1 and CDR2: SGHDT, YYEEEE. This chain's CDR3 is CASSLEQAYEQYF. Written as DNA, the CDR3 is TGTGCCAGCAGCTTGGAGCAGGCCTACGAGCAGTACTTC.

The chain carries TRBV24-1 and TRBJ1-3; D not resolved. The CDR3 has 11 residues. Germline V gene sequence: CDR1 KGHDR, CDR2 SFDVKD. The CDR3 DNA reads as TGTGGTTCGGAGGACGGAAACACCATATATTTT. It translates to CGSEDGNTIYF.

A note on this clone: The sample holds other DNA sequences that translate to the same CDR3. V usage is TRBV5-1 and J usage is TRBJ2-5; 8 bases match TRBD2. The CDR3 runs to 14 residues. Germline trimming cut 0 bases from V and 4 bases from J; bases unmatched to any gene: 2. In germline, CDR1 is SGHRS, CDR2 YFSETQ. CDR3 protein: CASSLGAGAETQYF. In DNA form, the CDR3 reads TGCGCCAGCAGCTTGGGAGCGGGAGCAGAGACCCAGTACTTC.

The chain has TRBV7-2 and TRBJ2-3, with 14 bases fitting TRBD2. The CDR3 runs to 16 residues. V lost 6 bases, J lost 8 bases, and 10 bases stayed unmatched. From germline, CDR1 is SGHTA and CDR2 FQGNSA. CDR3 in amino acids: CASSPLGTSGGSTQYF. The CDR3 DNA reads as TGTGCCAGCAGTCCCCTGGGGACTAGCGGGGGCTCTACGCAGTATTTT.

J is TRBJ2-5 and V is TRBV6-6; maybe TRBD2 (6 bases). There are 11 residues in the CDR3. The V and J ends lost 6 bases and 10 bases respectively, with 12 bases between them. Germline lookup yields CDR1 MNHNY and CDR2 SVGAGI (reference sequence). The CDR3, as DNA: TGTGCCAGCAGGTACGGAGGGAACCAGTACTTC. This codes for CASRYGGNQYF.

The V call is TRBV2, the J call TRBJ1-1; D gene ambiguous. Germline assignment: CDR1 SNHLY and CDR2 FYNNEI. The CDR3 loop spans 14 amino acids. Trimming removed 1 base at V and 6 bases at J, with 12 bases between. The CDR3 nucleotides read TGTGCCAGCAGTGAAGGGATACAGTCTGCTGAAGCTTTCTTT. Amino acid sequence: CASSEGIQSAEAFF.